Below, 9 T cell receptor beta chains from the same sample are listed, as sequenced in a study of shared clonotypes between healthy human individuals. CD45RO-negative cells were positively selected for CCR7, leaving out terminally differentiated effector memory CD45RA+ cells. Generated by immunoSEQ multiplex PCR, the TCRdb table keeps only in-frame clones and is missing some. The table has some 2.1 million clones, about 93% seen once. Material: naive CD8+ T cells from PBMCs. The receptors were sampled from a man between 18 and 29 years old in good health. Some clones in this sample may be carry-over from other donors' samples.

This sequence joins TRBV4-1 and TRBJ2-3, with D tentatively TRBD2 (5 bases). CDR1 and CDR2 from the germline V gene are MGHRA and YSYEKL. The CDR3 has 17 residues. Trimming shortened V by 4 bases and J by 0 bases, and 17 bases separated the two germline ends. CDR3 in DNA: TGCGCCAGCAGCCCTACCGAGCGGCCCTGGAGCACAGATACGCAGTATTTT. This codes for CASSPTERPWSTDTQYF.

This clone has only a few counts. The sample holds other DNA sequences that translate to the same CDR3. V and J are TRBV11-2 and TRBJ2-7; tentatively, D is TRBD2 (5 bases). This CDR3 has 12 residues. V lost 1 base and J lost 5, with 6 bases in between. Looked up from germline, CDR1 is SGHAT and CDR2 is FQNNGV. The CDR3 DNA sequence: TGTGCCAGCAGCTTAGCGGGGAACGAGCAGTACTTC. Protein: CASSLAGNEQYF.

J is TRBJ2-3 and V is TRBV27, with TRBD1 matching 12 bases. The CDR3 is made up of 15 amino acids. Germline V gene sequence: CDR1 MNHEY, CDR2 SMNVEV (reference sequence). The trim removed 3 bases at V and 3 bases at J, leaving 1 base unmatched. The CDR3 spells CASSLGQGATDTQYF. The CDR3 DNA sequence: TGTGCCAGCAGTTTGGGACAGGGGGCAACAGATACGCAGTATTTT.

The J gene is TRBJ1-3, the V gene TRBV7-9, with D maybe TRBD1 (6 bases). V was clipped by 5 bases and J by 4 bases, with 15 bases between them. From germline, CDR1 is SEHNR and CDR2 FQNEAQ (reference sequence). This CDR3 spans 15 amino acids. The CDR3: CASSLGGKSGNTIYF. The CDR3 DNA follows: TGTGCCAGCAGCCTGGGGGGCAAGTCCGGAAACACCATATATTTT.

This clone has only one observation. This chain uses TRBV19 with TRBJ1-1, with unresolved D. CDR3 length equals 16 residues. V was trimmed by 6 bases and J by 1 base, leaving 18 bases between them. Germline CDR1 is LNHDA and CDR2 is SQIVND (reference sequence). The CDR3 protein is CASRSFGTGSNTEAFF. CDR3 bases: TGTGCCAGTAGAAGCTTCGGAACGGGGTCGAACACTGAAGCTTTCTTT. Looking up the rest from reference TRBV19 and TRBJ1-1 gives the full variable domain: DGGITQSPKYLFRKEGQNVTLSCEQNLNHDAMYWYRQDPGQGLRLIYYSQIVNDFQKGDIAEGYSVSREKKESFPLTVTSAQKNPTAFYLCASRSFGTGSNTEAFFGQGTRLTVV.

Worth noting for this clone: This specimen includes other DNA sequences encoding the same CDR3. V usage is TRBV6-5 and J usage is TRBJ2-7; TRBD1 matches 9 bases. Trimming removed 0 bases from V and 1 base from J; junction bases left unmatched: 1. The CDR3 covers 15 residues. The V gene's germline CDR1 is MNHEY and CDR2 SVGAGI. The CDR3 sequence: CASSYSGTGSYEQYF. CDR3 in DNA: TGTGCCAGCAGTTACTCGGGGACAGGGTCCTACGAGCAGTACTTC.

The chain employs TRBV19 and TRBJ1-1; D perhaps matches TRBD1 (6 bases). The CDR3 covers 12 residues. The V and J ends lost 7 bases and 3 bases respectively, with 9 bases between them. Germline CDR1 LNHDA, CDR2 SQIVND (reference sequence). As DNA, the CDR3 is TGTGCCAGTATTACAGGGTACACTGAAGCTTTCTTT. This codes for CASITGYTEAFF.

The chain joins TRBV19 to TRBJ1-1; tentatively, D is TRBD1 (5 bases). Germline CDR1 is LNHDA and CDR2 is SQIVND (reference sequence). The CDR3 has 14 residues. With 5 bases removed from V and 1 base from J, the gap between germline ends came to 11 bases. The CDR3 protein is CASSLGDGNTEAFF. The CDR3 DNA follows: TGTGCCAGTAGTCTAGGGGATGGGAACACTGAAGCTTTCTTT.

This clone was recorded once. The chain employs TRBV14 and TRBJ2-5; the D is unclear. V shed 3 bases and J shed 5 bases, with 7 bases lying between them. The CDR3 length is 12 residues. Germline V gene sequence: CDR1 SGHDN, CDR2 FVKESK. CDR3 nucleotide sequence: TGTGCCAGCAGCCATGAACTGGAGACCCAGTACTTC. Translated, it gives CASSHELETQYF.